The rows below give T cell receptor beta chains drawn from one sample of a study of T cell responses to AZD1222 COVID-19 vaccine. Libraries were prepared by immunoSEQ multiplex PCR; TCRdb keeps only in-frame clonotypes and omits some of them. The sample includes tens of thousands of clones, 70% to 90% of them seen just once. The sequencing here drew on peripheral blood, taken 28 days after the second AZD1222 dose. The source is an adult who received the AZD1222 COVID-19 vaccine. Both conserved end residues are part of each CDR3.

J,V,length,CDR3
TRBJ2-2,TRBV11-3,15,CASSLGTVNTGELFF
TRBJ2-5,TRBV5-6,14,CASSLIGGQETQYF
TRBJ1-5,TRBV19,15,CASSSDSAPDQPQHF
TRBJ2-5,TRBV11-2,15,CASSPRGGTAETQYF
TRBJ1-6,TRBV2,13,CASYRETGSPLHF
TRBJ1-3,TRBV3-1/TRBV3-2,18,CASSQGASGDNSGNTIYF
TRBJ2-6,TRBV7-2,15,CASSLKSSGANVLTF
TRBJ2-3,TRBV24-1,15,CATSDAKGLTDTQYF
TRBJ1-6,TRBV4-1,19,CASSQGIVNRGFNNSPLHF
TRBJ2-1,TRBV6-4,13,CASNNSGANEQFF
TRBJ2-5,TRBV28,14,CASSKNRAQETQYF
TRBJ2-1,TRBV5-5,11,CASVGYGEQFF
TRBJ2-2,TRBV4-2,15,CASSLVDRDAGELFF
TRBJ2-7,TRBV5-4,14,CASSLTRVGGEQYF
TRBJ2-7,TRBV14,14,CASSHLDSPYEQYF